This T cell receptor (beta chain) stems from a study of regulatory T cells in long-lasting Graves disease. Findings and caveats of the study: Compared with new cases, persistent Graves' patients showed reduced TCR diversity.

Libraries of TCR beta came from iRepertoire HTBI primers plus Arm-PCR of CDR3 regions. MiXCR, run by TCRdb on the multiplex PCR reads, gives a single entry per CDR3 protein. The data show 350,000 to 400,000 distinct CDR3 sequences, roughly a sixth seen once. At least ten counts were recorded for this clonotype. Its antigen is unknown. This sample's time point: newly diagnosed GD, antithyroid drugs for less than 3 months. PBMC RNA was the source of the TCR library. An endocrinology department in Xi'an, China, recruited the patients. This clonotype was sampled from a female donor with Graves disease. This specimen consisted of peripheral blood mononuclear cells (PBMCs), obtained at new diagnosis, from a patient treated with antithyroid drugs.

Here the CDR3 reads CASSQDRRQGSSLDTQYF. CDR3 DNA: TGTGCCAGCAGCCAAGATCGTCGCCAGGGGTCGAGTTTGGATACGCAGTATTTT. The V and J genes are TRBV3-2 and TRBJ2-3; TRBD1, the table's D call, was not compared with the DNA. TRBV3-2 is flagged as a pseudogene. CDR3 length equals 18 residues.